A selection of T cell receptor beta chains follows, all from one sample in a study of blood T cell repertoires in COVID-19. The data were produced by immunoSEQ multiplex PCR, yet TCRdb's version contains in-frame clones alone and is incomplete. The sample consists of tens of thousands of clones, about 90% of them appearing once. Sample: peripheral blood. The receptors shown here come from a human donor in a cohort sampled during active COVID-19. CDR3s include the opening cysteine and the closing phenylalanine or tryptophan.

v_call,j_call,cdr3_aa
TRBV28,TRBJ1-1,CASREEAGGNTEAFF
TRBV19,TRBJ1-5,CASSLDSYSNQPQHF
TRBV6-6,TRBJ2-4,CASGEPRNIQYF
TRBV11-2,TRBJ2-1,CASSFPAGGPFYEQFF
TRBV5-6,TRBJ1-4,CASSLKGEKLFF
TRBV28,TRBJ1-2,CASTIGQLPYGYTF
TRBV7-9,TRBJ1-2,CASSVSSTGVYGYTF
TRBV6-5,TRBJ1-5,CASRDRGSYQPQHF
TRBV6-4,TRBJ1-1,CASSRTGVNTEAFF
TRBV3-1/TRBV3-2,TRBJ1-1,CASSPTGLNTEAFF
TRBV5-1,TRBJ2-1,CASSFVLSSYNEQFF
TRBV6-4,TRBJ1-1,CASSAEGGKAFF
TRBV27,TRBJ2-3,CASSARWAGQVYTQYF
TRBV7-2,TRBJ1-2,CASSSLSSRSYTF
TRBV18,TRBJ2-1,CASSPPLSGGYNEQFF
TRBV4-1,TRBJ1-4,CASSQVWAETMEKLFF
TRBV29-1,TRBJ2-4,CSVLTGTQNIQYF
TRBV30,TRBJ2-3,CAWNVGGDTQYF
TRBV7-6,TRBJ2-2,CASSSMDGAGELFF
TRBV19,TRBJ2-2,CASSPTSGRATGELFF
TRBV6-2/TRBV6-3,TRBJ2-1,CASSYGLPTYNEQFF
TRBV5-1,TRBJ2-5,CASSTQGFFQETQYF
TRBV7-6,TRBJ2-1,CASSPPPLPGLAGGWDNEQFF
TRBV7-2,TRBJ2-3,CASSLDSGFAQYF
TRBV19,TRBJ1-6,CASSVTQGANSPLHF
TRBV3-1/TRBV3-2,TRBJ2-1,CASSLTSGEYNEQFF
TRBV6-6,TRBJ1-3,CASRSGTAGNTIYF
TRBV7-9,TRBJ1-5,CASSPSGNQPQHF
TRBV3-1/TRBV3-2,TRBJ2-1,CASSQVGEQFF
TRBV7-3,TRBJ2-5,CASSLSGRVTETQYF
TRBV18,TRBJ1-1,CASSNTGTGGVGNTEAFF
TRBV12-3/TRBV12-4,TRBJ1-1,CASTRDRNTEAFF
TRBV20-1,TRBJ2-5,CSARNKETQYF
TRBV28,TRBJ2-1,CASSLAAGGNEQFF
TRBV5-4,TRBJ1-1,CASSFQPDSYSEAFF
TRBV29-1,TRBJ1-2,CSVENDGAYYGYTF
TRBV29-1,TRBJ2-5,CSVDVGEGETQYF
TRBV29-1,TRBJ1-1,CSVRVLNTEAFF
TRBV19,TRBJ1-5,CASRTQGIGSNQPQHF
TRBV3-1/TRBV3-2,TRBJ1-3,CASSPTAGNTIYF
TRBV7-2,TRBJ1-1,CASQRDRAYNTEAFF
TRBV2,TRBJ1-1,CASSWTGNTEAFF
TRBV6-6,TRBJ1-1,CASSDQGDRDTEAFF
TRBV3-1/TRBV3-2,TRBJ2-1,CASSPPARGQGSSDQFF
TRBV10-3,TRBJ2-3,CAISESETSTDTQYF
TRBV9,TRBJ2-6,CASSVGAPFGANVLTF
TRBV7-8,TRBJ1-5,CASSSAGGIQPQHF
TRBV7-8,TRBJ1-3,CASSLNQGAGNTIYF
TRBV18,TRBJ2-1,CASSPPVLDEQFF
TRBV25-1,TRBJ1-2,CASSALPGTGGYGYTF
TRBV6-5,TRBJ2-1,CASSYSGGSSYNEQFF